Listed below are T cell receptor beta chains from one sample, sequenced in a study of CD8 T cells in ankylosing spondylitis. MiXCR was run by TCRdb on the 5' RACE reads, yielding one entry per CDR3 protein. The table records 400,000 to 450,000 distinct CDR3 sequences, over 15% of them present only once. The sequenced material came from blood, either unsorted or a sorted T cell fraction (not recorded which). The origin of the receptors is a male donor with ankylosing spondylitis. CDR3s include the opening cysteine and the closing phenylalanine or tryptophan. Each record gives: V gene, J gene, D gene, clone size, CDR3 DNA, CDR3 protein. D genes are given only for firm matches. Expanded clones get a size class; other rows say once, few or many, or leave the size out.

TRBV2	TRBJ2-7	.	.	TGTGCCAGCAGTCCTCGGCCCAACTACGAGCAGTACTTC	CASSPRPNYEQYF
TRBV4-3	TRBJ2-2	.	.	TGCGCCAGCAGCCAAGACCGTCTAGCGTACACCGGGGAGCTGTTTTTT	CASSQDRLAYTGELFF
TRBV20-1	TRBJ1-2	.	.	TGCAGTGCTCGATGGGGGCCTCTAAACTATGGCTACACCTTC	CSARWGPLNYGYTF
TRBV20-1	TRBJ2-3	.	few	TGCAGTGCTAGGGTGGGGGGGCAGGATACGCAGTATTTT	CSARVGGQDTQYF
TRBV10-3	TRBJ1-1	.	few	TGTGCCATCAGTTCGGGACGCAGATTAGCTGACGCTTTCTTT	CAISSGRRLADAFF
TRBV7-2	TRBJ2-3	TRBD2	.	TGTGCCAGCAGTCGAAGCGGGAGGACAGATACGCAGTATTTT	CASSRSGRTDTQYF
TRBV2	TRBJ1-6	.	.	TGTGCCAGCAGTGAACCCAGGGGTTCACCCCTCCACTTT	CASSEPRGSPLHF
TRBV7-8	TRBJ2-7	.	once	TGTACCAGCAGCTCACCTAAGAGGGTCGAGCAGTACTTC	CTSSSPKRVEQYF
TRBV12-3/TRBV12-4	TRBJ2-1	.	few	TGTGCCAGCAGTCCTCCGTTTAAGGGGACTGAGCAGTTCTTC	CASSPPFKGTEQFF
TRBV3-1	TRBJ2-5	.	few	TGTGCCAGCAGCCAAGAACGGTCAACCCAGTACTTC	CASSQERSTQYF
TRBV20-1	TRBJ1-3	.	few	TGCAGCGTCAGCCGGGGGAGCAACACCATATATTTT	CSVSRGSNTIYF
TRBV27	TRBJ2-3	.	many	TGTGCCAGCAGTTTAATTGTGCGAGATACGCAGTATTTT	CASSLIVRDTQYF
TRBV4-2	TRBJ2-1	TRBD2	.	TGTGCCAGCAGCCAAGAGGGGACTAGCGGGGGATACAATGAGCAGTTCTTC	CASSQEGTSGGYNEQFF